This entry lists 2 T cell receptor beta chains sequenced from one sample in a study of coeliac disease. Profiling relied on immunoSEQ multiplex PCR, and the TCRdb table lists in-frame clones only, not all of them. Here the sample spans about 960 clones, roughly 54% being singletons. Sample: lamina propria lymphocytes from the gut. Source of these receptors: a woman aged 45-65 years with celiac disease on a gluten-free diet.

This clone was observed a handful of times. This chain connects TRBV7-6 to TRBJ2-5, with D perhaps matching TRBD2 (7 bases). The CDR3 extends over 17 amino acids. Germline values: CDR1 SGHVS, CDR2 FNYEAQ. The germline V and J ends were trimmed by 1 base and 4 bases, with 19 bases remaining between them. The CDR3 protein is CASSLELGGGLVETQYF. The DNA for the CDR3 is TGTGCCAGCAGCTTAGAATTGGGGGGGGGCCTGGTAGAGACCCAGTACTTC. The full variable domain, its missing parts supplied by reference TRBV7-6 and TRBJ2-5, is GAGVSQSPRYKVTKRGQDVALRCDPISGHVSLYWYRQALGQGPEFLTYFNYEAQQDKSGLPNDRFSAERPEGSISTLTIQRTEQRDSAMYRCASSLELGGGLVETQYFGPGTRLLVL.

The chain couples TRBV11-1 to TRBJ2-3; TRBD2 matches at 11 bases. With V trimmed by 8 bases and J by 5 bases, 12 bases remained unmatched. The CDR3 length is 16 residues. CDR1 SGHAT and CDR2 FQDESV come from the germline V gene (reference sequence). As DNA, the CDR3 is TGTGCCAGCGGTCCATTAGCGGGGGGGCCGGGAGATACGCAGTATTTT. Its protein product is CASGPLAGGPGDTQYF.